A selection of T cell receptor beta chains follows, all from one sample in a study of blood T cell repertoires in COVID-19. The method was immunoSEQ multiplex PCR; TCRdb's version includes in-frame clones alone and lacks a portion of them. The sample has roughly 59,000 clones, 65% to 85% seen once. The sequencing input was peripheral blood. The receptors come from a human donor in a cohort sampled during active COVID-19. The CDR3 runs from the conserved cysteine through the conserved F or W. A D gene is named only where the DNA matches it firmly. Only some rows state a clone size, as once, few, many or a class for expanded clones.

V,D,J,size,CDR3,DNA
TRBV10-3,-,TRBJ1-5,-,CAISEWGRGTSNQPQHF,TGTGCCATCAGTGAGTGGGGGCGGGGGACGAGCAATCAGCCCCAGCATTTT
TRBV9,-,TRBJ2-7,few,CASSVGTIGPYEQYF,TGTGCCAGCAGCGTAGGAACGATTGGCCCCTACGAGCAGTACTTC
TRBV3-1/TRBV3-2,TRBD1,TRBJ1-2,-,CASSPTGTGRDGYTF,TGTGCCAGCAGCCCAACCGGGACAGGGAGGGATGGCTACACCTTC
TRBV3-1/TRBV3-2,TRBD1,TRBJ2-2,-,CASSRWDRGHTGELFF,TGTGCCAGCAGCCGTTGGGACAGGGGTCACACCGGGGAGCTGTTTTTT
TRBV28,TRBD1,TRBJ1-1,-,CASSLTTGAQNTEAFF,TGTGCCAGCAGTTTGACGACAGGGGCCCAGAACACTGAAGCTTTCTTT
TRBV5-1,-,TRBJ2-3,-,CASSLAGDTQYF,TGCGCCAGCAGCTTGGCAGGAGATACGCAGTATTTT
TRBV2,-,TRBJ1-4,-,CASRYREGKEKLFF,TGTGCCAGCCGCTACAGGGAGGGAAAAGAAAAACTGTTTTTT
TRBV9,-,TRBJ2-3,-,CASSVVVLGGDTQYF,TGTGCCAGCAGCGTAGTCGTTCTCGGGGGAGATACGCAGTATTTT
TRBV5-1,TRBD2,TRBJ2-2,-,CASSPTSGNTGELFF,TGCGCCAGCAGCCCGACTAGCGGGAACACCGGGGAGCTGTTTTTT
TRBV3-1/TRBV3-2,TRBD1,TRBJ2-1,-,CASSRPGTGYNEQFF,TGTGCCAGCAGCCGTCCCGGGACAGGGTACAATGAGCAGTTCTTC
TRBV11-2,-,TRBJ2-2,-,CASSMRGGNFGELFF,TGTGCCAGCAGCATGCGAGGGGGAAATTTCGGGGAGCTGTTTTTT
TRBV5-1,TRBD1,TRBJ2-3,-,CASSLARGRTDTQYF,TGCGCCAGCAGCTTGGCCAGGGGGCGGACAGATACGCAGTATTTT
TRBV15,-,TRBJ1-2,-,CATSRDTAGYSGYTF,TGTGCCACCAGCAGAGATACGGCAGGGTATTCTGGCTACACCTTC
TRBV2,-,TRBJ2-5,-,CASYFRGFQETQYF,TGTGCCAGCTACTTTAGGGGATTCCAAGAGACCCAGTACTTC
TRBV5-1,TRBD1,TRBJ1-4,-,CASSLVAGGGEKLFF,TGCGCCAGCAGCTTGGTAGCAGGGGGAGGTGAAAAACTGTTTTTT
TRBV3-1/TRBV3-2,-,TRBJ1-2,-,CASSPDGVGGYTF,TGTGCCAGCAGCCCCGACGGAGTCGGTGGCTACACCTTC
TRBV2,-,TRBJ2-1,-,CAGGLGVNEQFF,TGTGCCGGCGGACTGGGTGTCAATGAGCAGTTCTTC
TRBV7-9,-,TRBJ1-5,-,CASSSTEGSGERQPQHF,TGTGCCAGCAGCTCAACTGAAGGGTCCGGGGAACGTCAGCCCCAGCATTTT
TRBV5-4,TRBD1,TRBJ2-7,-,CASSGGDRGHEQYF,TGTGCCAGCAGCGGGGGGGACAGGGGCCACGAGCAGTACTTC
TRBV5-1,-,TRBJ1-5,-,CASSLGPNQPQHF,TGCGCCAGCAGTTTGGGTCCAAATCAGCCCCAGCATTTT
TRBV9,-,TRBJ2-3,-,CASSEPGTDTQYF,TGTGCCAGCAGCGAGCCGGGCACAGATACGCAGTATTTT
TRBV2,TRBD1,TRBJ1-2,-,CASSEHGGGQGYGYTF,TGTGCCAGCAGTGAGCACGGGGGGGGACAGGGATATGGCTACACCTTC